Presented here are 9 T cell receptor beta chains from one specimen sequenced in a study of tumor-infiltrating lymphocytes in oesophageal squamous cell carcinoma. Each CDR3 protein is one row after TCRdb ran MiXCR on the reads. The data show 12,000 or so distinct CDR3 sequences, with 58% seen just once and around 50% held by the top ten. The sample consisted of blood. The receptors originated from a female donor with esophageal squamous cell carcinoma.

This clonotype was counted a few times. V is TRBV7-2 and J is TRBJ2-1, with 7 positions matching TRBD1. V lost 4 bases and J lost 10; bases outside the gene matches: 7. CDR1 is SGHTA and CDR2 is FQGNSA in the germline V gene. The CDR3 sequence is 13 residues long. CDR3 protein: CASSSNRGWEQFF. Here the CDR3 DNA reads TGTGCCAGCAGCTCTAACAGGGGCTGGGAGCAGTTCTTC.

The chain couples TRBV7-9 to TRBJ2-5; D gene uncertain. The CDR3 contains 13 residues. The germline gives CDR1 SEHNR, CDR2 FQNEAQ (reference sequence). The V and J ends lost 5 bases and 1 base respectively, with 8 bases between them. This chain's CDR3 is CASSPRAQETQYF. CDR3 in DNA: TGTGCCAGCAGCCCCCGAGCCCAAGAGACCCAGTACTTC.

This chain joins TRBV6-2 or TRBV6-3 and TRBJ1-1, with a possible D match to TRBD1 (5 bases). Germline V lookup: CDR1 MNHEY, CDR2 SVGEGT. This CDR3 has 13 residues. Trimming took off 5 bases at V and 14 bases at J, with 21 bases between the two ends. CDR3 sequence reads: CASSRDQIYEQFF. As DNA, the CDR3 is TGTGCCAGCAGTCGGGACCAGATCTACGAGCAGTTCTTT.

The chain links TRBV7-8 to TRBJ2-7; 10 nucleotides align to TRBD2. CDR1 and CDR2 (germline): SGHVS, FQNEAQ. The CDR3 length is 16 residues. Trimming removed 4 bases from V and 5 bases from J; junction bases left unmatched: 11. The CDR3 DNA sequence: TGTGCCAGCAGCTCTGCCCTGGGTAGCGGGGGGAACGAGCAGTACTTC. Its translation is CASSSALGSGGNEQYF.

Within the sample, this clonotype is medium-sized. The chain uses TRBV11-2 and TRBJ2-6; 7 bases fit TRBD2. Germline V gene data show CDR1 as SGHAT and CDR2 as FQNNGV. The V and J ends lost 4 bases and 4 bases, in that order; junction bases with no gene match: 10. The CDR3 spans 17 residues. The CDR3 DNA is TGTGCCAGCAGCTCCGGATGGGGGGGTTCCGGGGCCAACGTCCTGACTTTC. This gives the protein CASSSGWGGSGANVLTF.

V gene TRBV10-3 combines with J gene TRBJ1-2, with D tentatively TRBD1 (5 bases). Trimming took 0 bases from V and 7 from J, leaving 6 bases between them. Germline V gene lookup returns CDR1 ENHRY and CDR2 SYGVKD. The CDR3 totals 12 residues. The CDR3: CAISESGAGYTF. CDR3 sequence (DNA): TGTGCCATCAGTGAGTCAGGGGCTGGCTACACCTTC.

This clonotype has just one count. The gene calls are TRBV12-3 or TRBV12-4 and TRBJ2-1; D unresolved. The CDR3 has 13 amino acids. Trimming pared 2 bases from V and 0 bases from J, leaving 2 bases between. In DNA, the CDR3 is TGTGCCAGCAGTTTAAGCTCCTACAATGAGCAGTTCTTC. Translating it yields CASSLSSYNEQFF.

The genes are TRBV7-2 and TRBJ2-5; 13 nucleotides agree with TRBD2. The J segment lost 6 bases and the V segment lost 4 bases, leaving 14 bases of the junction unmatched. Germline CDR1 is SGHTA and CDR2 is FQGNSA. The CDR3 runs 18 residues. This chain's CDR3 is CASSSRTSGGPTVKTQYF. CDR3 coding DNA: TGTGCCAGCAGCTCGAGGACTAGCGGGGGCCCCACCGTTAAGACCCAGTACTTC. The entire variable domain, with the rest obtained from reference TRBV7-2 and TRBJ2-5, is as follows: GAGVSQSPSNKVTEKGKDVELRCDPISGHTALYWYRQSLGQGLEFLIYFQGNSAPDKSGLPSDRFSAERTGGSVSTLTIQRTQQEDSAVYLCASSSRTSGGPTVKTQYFGPGTRLLVL.

The V and J genes are TRBV7-2 and TRBJ2-3; 7 positions match TRBD2. The V gene's germline CDR1 is SGHTA and CDR2 FQGNSA. Trimming took 4 bases from V and 0 from J; bases not matched to a gene: 1. The CDR3 runs 14 residues. Here the CDR3 reads CASSWGGSTDTQYF. Here the CDR3 DNA reads TGTGCCAGCAGCTGGGGAGGGAGCACAGATACGCAGTATTTT. Using reference TRBV7-2 and TRBJ2-3 for the parts outside the CDR3, the full variable domain is GAGVSQSPSNKVTEKGKDVELRCDPISGHTALYWYRQSLGQGLEFLIYFQGNSAPDKSGLPSDRFSAERTGGSVSTLTIQRTQQEDSAVYLCASSWGGSTDTQYFGPGTRLTVL.